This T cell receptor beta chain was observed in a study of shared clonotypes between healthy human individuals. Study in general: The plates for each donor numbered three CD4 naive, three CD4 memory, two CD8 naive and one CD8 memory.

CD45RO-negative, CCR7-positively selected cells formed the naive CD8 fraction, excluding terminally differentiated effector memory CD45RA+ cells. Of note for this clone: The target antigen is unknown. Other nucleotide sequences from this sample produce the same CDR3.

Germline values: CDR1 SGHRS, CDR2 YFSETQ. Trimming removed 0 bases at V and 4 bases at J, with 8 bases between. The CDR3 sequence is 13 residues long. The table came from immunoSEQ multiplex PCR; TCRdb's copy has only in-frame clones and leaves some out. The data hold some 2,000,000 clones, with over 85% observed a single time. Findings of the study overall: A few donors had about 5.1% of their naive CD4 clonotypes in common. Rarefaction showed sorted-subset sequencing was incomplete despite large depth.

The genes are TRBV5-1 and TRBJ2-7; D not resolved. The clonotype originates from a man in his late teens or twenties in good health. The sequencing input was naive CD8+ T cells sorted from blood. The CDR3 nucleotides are TGCGCCAGCAGCTTGGTAGGCGGATACGAGCAGTACTTC. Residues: CASSLVGGYEQYF.